Following are 9 T cell receptor beta chains from one sample sequenced in a study of cytomegalovirus exposure and HLA in healthy donors. Use of 60 Vbeta and 13 Jbeta primers characterized the PCR. Libraries were prepared by immunoSEQ multiplex PCR; TCRdb keeps only in-frame clonotypes and omits some of them. The sample lists some 160,000 clones, approximately 84% occurring once. Source material: PBMCs. The receptors were sampled from a male donor in good health and CMV-seropositive.

The rearrangement uses TRBV11-3 and TRBJ2-5, with TRBD2 matching 12 bases. The CDR3 spans 16 residues. Germline values: CDR1 SGHNT, CDR2 YENEEA. V dropped 2 bases and J dropped 4; count of bases not matched to a gene: 5. The DNA for the CDR3 is TGTGCCAGCAGCTTATCTGGACTAGCGGGAAGAGAGACCCAGTACTTC. Protein: CASSLSGLAGRETQYF.

This clone was detected only once. The gene calls are TRBV29-1 and TRBJ1-1; TRBD1 might be the D (5 bases). The CDR3 totals 14 residues. The germline gives CDR1 SQVTM, CDR2 ANQGSEA. Deletions cut 8 bases from V and 1 base from J, with 17 bases between. The CDR3 nucleotides are TGCAGCACCTCCCAGGGCAGAGAGAACACTGAAGCTTTCTTT. Translation: CSTSQGRENTEAFF.

The DNA for the CDR3 is TGTGCCAGTAGTATCTCACGGGACTACGAGCAGTACTTC. Protein product: CASSISRDYEQYF. The rearrangement joins TRBV19 to TRBJ2-7; TRBD2 might be the D (5 bases). CDR1 and CDR2 from the germline V gene are LNHDA and SQIVND (reference sequence). The CDR3 is 13 amino acids. Deletions cut 3 bases from V and 3 bases from J, with 9 bases between.

The chain recombines TRBV2 with TRBJ2-1, with D unresolved. Germline CDR1 reads SNHLY; CDR2 reads FYNNEI. V was pared by 5 bases and J by 4 bases, with 6 bases between. The CDR3 contains 12 residues. In DNA, the CDR3 is TGTGCCAGCAGTCCCCGGTACAATGAGCAGTTCTTC. It codes for CASSPRYNEQFF.

The rearrangement links TRBV4-2 to TRBJ1-2; weak D call: TRBD1 (5 bases). CDR1 is LGHNA, CDR2 YNFKEQ, per germline. V lost 0 bases, J lost 2 bases, and 10 bases lay in between. The CDR3 consists of 15 residues. CDR3 nucleotide sequence: TGTGCCAGCAGCCAAGAGACAGCTTCCAACTATGGCTACACCTTC. As protein: CASSQETASNYGYTF.

J is TRBJ2-1 and V is TRBV11-2; D possibly corresponds to TRBD2 (6 bases). In germline, CDR1 is SGHAT, CDR2 FQNNGV. The CDR3 spans 13 residues. V gave up 0 bases and J gave up 10 bases, with 10 bases separating them. The chain's CDR3 is CASSLDHAGEQFF. In DNA, the CDR3 is TGTGCCAGCAGCTTAGATCATGCGGGAGAGCAGTTCTTC.

The chain is built from TRBV16 and TRBJ1-2; TRBD1 is a possible D gene (6 bases). Trimming left V 0 bases short and J 5 bases short, with 7 bases between. From germline, CDR1 is KGHSY and CDR2 FQNENV. This CDR3 contains 13 residues. CDR3 nucleotides: TGTGCCAGCAGCCAATCCCAGGGGTATGGCTACACCTTC. Translating gives CASSQSQGYGYTF.

The V call is TRBV5-6, the J call TRBJ2-4; D is perhaps TRBD2 (5 bases). Germline V gene sequence: CDR1 SGHDT, CDR2 YYEEEE. This CDR3 contains 12 residues. The V end lost 6 bases, the J end lost 5 bases, and 9 bases lay between the germline ends. CDR3 nucleotides: TGTGCCAGCACTAGCAACCAAAACATTCAGTACTTC. It translates to CASTSNQNIQYF.

The gene calls are TRBV5-1 and TRBJ2-1; weak D call: TRBD1 (6 bases). The CDR3 length is 14 residues. Trimming took off 1 base at V and 2 bases at J, with 7 bases between the two ends. Germline V gene data show CDR1 as SGHRS and CDR2 as YFSETQ. The DNA of the CDR3 is TGCGCCAGCAGCTTGCGGACAGCCTACAATGAGCAGTTCTTC. This encodes CASSLRTAYNEQFF.